This T cell receptor beta chain came from a study of T cell repertoires in cytomegalovirus infection. Across the study: Based on public TCR beta signatures, there were indications of CMV infection and of a matching HLA type. Study-level results: The response measured ex vivo was dominated by TCR beta clonotypes (HLA-C-restricted and CMV-specific).

Trimming removed 6 bases from V and 2 bases from J, with 17 bases in between. Germline V CDR1 and CDR2: MNHEY, SVGAGI. The CDR3 is made up of 15 amino acids. TCRdb reprocessed the reads via MiXCR and lists one record per CDR3 protein. This repertoire shows around 740,000 distinct CDR3 sequences, 35% to 45% found once; its top ten account for 2.8%. This clonotype was counted only a few times. Its antigen is not identified. The V call is TRBV6-5, the J call TRBJ2-7, with D perhaps TRBD2 (5 bases). The sample comprised PBMCs. This TCR derives from a human donor in good health (CMV status not recorded). Some clones in this sample may be carry-over from other donors' samples. This CDR3 is CASSPEGDPTYEQYF. For the CDR3, the DNA is TGTGCCAGCAGCCCAGAGGGAGACCCTACCTACGAGCAGTACTTC.